Listed here is a single TCR beta chain. The sample is drawn from a study of blood T cell repertoires in COVID-19. For the study at large: Both acute and convalescent COVID-19 samples were obtained from the United States, Italy and Spain. The analysed material was cDNA or gDNA that came from T cells, B-cell-depleted T cells, or PBMCs.

This CDR3 has 15 amino acids. The germline V gene has CDR1 KGHSH and CDR2 LQKENI. V was shortened by 1 base and J by 9 bases, with 19 bases between the two germline ends. How the authors handled the data: Estimated nucleated cell counts came from reference gene primer amplification. TCRdb keeps only in-frame clones here, not all; method: immunoSEQ multiplex PCR. V and J calls and clone size are given by that table; D and trimming were obtained from the DNA. This sample yields about 260,000 clones, of which about 80% are seen a single time; less than 10% belongs to the top ten. V and J are TRBV18 and TRBJ2-7, with TRBD2 as a possible D gene (5 bases). Material for sequencing was peripheral blood. The clonotype comes from a human donor in a cohort sampled during active COVID-19. DNA of the CDR3: TGTGCCAGCTCACCACGTAAACTAGAGGTGGTCGGGCAGTACTTC. It yields the protein CASSPRKLEVVGQYF. Using reference TRBV18 and TRBJ2-7 for the parts outside the CDR3, the full variable domain is NAGVMQNPRHLVRRRGQEARLRCSPMKGHSHVYWYRQLPEEGLKFMVYLQKENIIDESGMPKERFSAEFPKEGPSILRIQQVVRGDSAAYFCASSPRKLEVVGQYFGPGTRLTVT.